This T cell receptor beta chain was sequenced during a study of OX40 agonist ivuxolimab in advanced cancers. Study-level background: The costimulatory receptor OX40 (CD134) was targeted by ivuxolimab, a fully human IgG2 agonistic monoclonal antibody. Partial responses occurred in three dose-escalation patients, of whom one had hepatocellular carcinoma and two had cutaneous melanoma. The point of sequencing TCRbeta in the periphery was to test whether ivuxolimab changed TCR sequence diversity and drove clonal T-cell expansion. A male proportion of roughly 80% and a mean age of around 60 years, ranging from roughly 20 to 80, were recorded for the dose-escalation cohort. Of the 50 to 55 dose-escalation patients, hepatocellular carcinoma was present in around 20, melanoma in roughly 15, renal cell carcinoma in 9 and head and neck cancer in 9. The paper describes the monotherapy dose-escalation part (N ≈ 49 patients) of the phase I trial of ivuxolimab. Intravenous ivuxolimab was administered to patients every 2 weeks at six dose levels: 0.01, 0.1, 0.3, 1.5, 3 and 10 mg/kg. Patients were allowed to have had prior anti-PD-1, anti-PD-L1 or anti-CTLA-4 therapy, and approximately 43% of the dose-escalation patients had previously received checkpoint inhibitors.

The CDR3 spans 13 residues, from the cysteine through the phenylalanine. Only the CDR3 region is kept as DNA, spanning 39 bases read in frame from base 1. V is shortened by 3 bases, J by 7 bases, and the region joining them spans 9 bases. CDR1 SGHTA and CDR2 FQGNSA are derived from the germline V gene. Patients with autoimmune disease history or receiving systemic immunosuppression were excluded from the trial. In every dose cohort, peripheral blood was drawn for TCR sequencing at baseline, cycle 4 day 1, and cycle 7 day 1. The samples were taken from a phase I, first-in-human, multicenter, open-label dose-escalation trial of ivuxolimab. Adults with locally advanced or metastatic melanoma, renal cell carcinoma, hepatocellular carcinoma or head and neck squamous cell carcinoma were enrolled in the trial. CD4+ and CD8+ T cells were sorted separately from peripheral blood before TCR sequencing. Study-wide findings and limitations: The antigen specificity of the clonally expanded peripheral T cells was not determined. In the 0.1-3.0 mg/kg groups, partial responders were among the patients with the lowest normalized peripheral clonal expansion, particularly in CD8+ T cells. At doses of 0.1 to 3.0 mg/kg, clonal expansion of both CD4+ and CD8+ T cells in blood was seen between baseline and week 6. After ivuxolimab, expanded clones were on average more numerous among CD8+ T cells than among CD4+ T cells. Low levels of normalized T-cell clonal expansion were also seen in some patients who did not respond.

For sequencing of the TCRbeta CDR3 region, genomic DNA was extracted from the sorted cells. The immunoSEQ Assay was used for sequencing of TCRbeta CDR3 regions. The table was pulled from immuneACCESS by TCRdb, which kept in-frame rearrangements only. Such tables lose some clones; where checked, under half of the loss comes from unresolved V genes, and the rest has no known cause. The sample records about 66,000 clones, less than 90% of which are singletons. 2.5% of the sample rests with the top ten. With respect to this clone: The specificity of this receptor is unknown. Base qualities are not recorded, but no much larger clone differs from it by a single base.

The material was CD4+ or CD8+ T cells sorted from blood, obtained in a trial of the OX40 agonist ivuxolimab. The clonotype was recovered from an adult with an advanced solid tumor such as melanoma, head and neck, liver or kidney cancer. Recombination linked TRBV7-2 to TRBJ2-2; the D gene is unclear. The DNA sequence reads TGTGCCAGCAGCTTTAGCTGGAGCGGGGAGCTGTTTTTT. This gives the protein CASSFSWSGELFF. Supplemented by the reference TRBV7-2 and TRBJ2-2 proteins around the CDR3, the complete variable domain is GAGVSQSPSNKVTEKGKDVELRCDPISGHTALYWYRQSLGQGLEFLIYFQGNSAPDKSGLPSDRFSAERTGGSVSTLTIQRTQQEDSAVYLCASSFSWSGELFFGEGSRLTVL.